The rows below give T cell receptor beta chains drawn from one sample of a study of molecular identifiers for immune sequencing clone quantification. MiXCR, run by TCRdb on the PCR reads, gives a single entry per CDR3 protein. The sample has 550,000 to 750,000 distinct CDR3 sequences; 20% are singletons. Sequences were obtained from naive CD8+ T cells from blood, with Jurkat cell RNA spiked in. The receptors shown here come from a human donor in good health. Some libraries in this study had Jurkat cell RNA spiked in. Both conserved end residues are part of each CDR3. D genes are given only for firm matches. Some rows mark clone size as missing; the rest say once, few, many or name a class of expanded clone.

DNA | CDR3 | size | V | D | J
TGCGCCAGCAGCCAAGCAACAGGGGAGAGCCTCGATCAGCCCCAGCATTTT | CASSQATGESLDQPQHF | - | TRBV4-1 | TRBD1 | TRBJ1-5
TGTGCCAACAGTTACTCTGTCGGGGGGGCCTACGAGCAGTACTTC | CANSYSVGGAYEQYF | few | TRBV6-2/TRBV6-3 | TRBD2 | TRBJ2-7
TGCAGTGCCAAGAGGGAGACTGAAGCTTTCTTT | CSAKRETEAFF | - | TRBV20-1 | - | TRBJ1-1
TGTGCCTGGACCGAGGGTATGGTCCAAGAGACCCAGTACTTC | CAWTEGMVQETQYF | many | TRBV30 | - | TRBJ2-5
TGTGCCAGCACCCCGGGACTAGGGTACAATGAGCAGTTCTTC | CASTPGLGYNEQFF | - | TRBV2 | TRBD2 | TRBJ2-1
TGTGCCAGCAGTTACTGGACAGCGATGGATACGCAGTATTTT | CASSYWTAMDTQYF | - | TRBV27 | - | TRBJ2-3
TGTGCCATCAGTGAGCTAGCGGGAAGTAGCTCCTACGAGCAGTACTTC | CAISELAGSSSYEQYF | - | TRBV10-3 | TRBD2 | TRBJ2-7
TGTGCCAGTAGTATAAACAGGGGGAGGGGCACAGATACGCAGTATTTT | CASSINRGRGTDTQYF | many | TRBV19 | - | TRBJ2-3
TGTGCCACAAAAGCGGGGGACCATTACGAGCAGTACTTC | CATKAGDHYEQYF | many | TRBV12-3/TRBV12-4 | TRBD2 | TRBJ2-7
TGTGCCAGCAGCCCGTTGTCTAGCGGGATAAACAGTGAGCAGTTCTTC | CASSPLSSGINSEQFF | many | TRBV7-3 | TRBD2 | TRBJ2-1
TGCGCCAGCAGCCAAGGGCTGGCAGGTAGCTACGAGCAGTACTTC | CASSQGLAGSYEQYF | many | TRBV4-3 | - | TRBJ2-7
TGCAGTGCTAGAGTTAGAGGGGATAGCTCCTACAATGAGCAGTTCTTC | CSARVRGDSSYNEQFF | - | TRBV20-1 | - | TRBJ2-1
TGTGCCAGTAGTCCATACCCCGGGACAGTAGATGAGCAGTTCTTC | CASSPYPGTVDEQFF | many | TRBV19 | TRBD1 | TRBJ2-1
TGTGCCATCAGTGAGTTTAGCGGGGGGGCGGATGAGCAGTTCTTC | CAISEFSGGADEQFF | few | TRBV10-3 | TRBD2 | TRBJ2-1
TGTGCCAGTAGTTGGGGGACAGGGACCTACGAGCAGTACTTC | CASSWGTGTYEQYF | many | TRBV19 | TRBD1 | TRBJ2-7
TGTGCCAGCAGCTACGAAGGGCCGGGGGTAGGGACTGAAGCTTTCTTT | CASSYEGPGVGTEAFF | many | TRBV7-2 | - | TRBJ1-1
TGTGCCAGCAGCTTGTTGGCAGGGGGTGCCTACGAGCAGTACTTC | CASSLLAGGAYEQYF | many | TRBV5-8 | TRBD1 | TRBJ2-7
TGTGCCAGCAGCTTACTGGGGACGAATGAGCAGTTCTTC | CASSLLGTNEQFF | many | TRBV7-2 | - | TRBJ2-1
TGTGCCAGCAGCCCACCCACAGGGTTACGCACAGATACGCAGTATTTT | CASSPPTGLRTDTQYF | many | TRBV11-2 | - | TRBJ2-3
TGCAGTGCTAGAGGCCGACTAGCGGGAGCCTACAATGAGCAGTTCTTC | CSARGRLAGAYNEQFF | - | TRBV20-1 | TRBD2 | TRBJ2-1
TGTGCCAGCAGCCCCGGACTAGCGATATACAATGAGCAGTTCTTC | CASSPGLAIYNEQFF | many | TRBV7-2 | TRBD2 | TRBJ2-1
TGTGCCAGCAGCCATGTACACACCGGGGAGCTGTTTTTT | CASSHVHTGELFF | many | TRBV3-1 | - | TRBJ2-2
TGCAGTGCAAGGACAGGGCTATCGGTTCTCAATCAGCCCCAGCATTTT | CSARTGLSVLNQPQHF | - | TRBV20-1 | TRBD1 | TRBJ1-5